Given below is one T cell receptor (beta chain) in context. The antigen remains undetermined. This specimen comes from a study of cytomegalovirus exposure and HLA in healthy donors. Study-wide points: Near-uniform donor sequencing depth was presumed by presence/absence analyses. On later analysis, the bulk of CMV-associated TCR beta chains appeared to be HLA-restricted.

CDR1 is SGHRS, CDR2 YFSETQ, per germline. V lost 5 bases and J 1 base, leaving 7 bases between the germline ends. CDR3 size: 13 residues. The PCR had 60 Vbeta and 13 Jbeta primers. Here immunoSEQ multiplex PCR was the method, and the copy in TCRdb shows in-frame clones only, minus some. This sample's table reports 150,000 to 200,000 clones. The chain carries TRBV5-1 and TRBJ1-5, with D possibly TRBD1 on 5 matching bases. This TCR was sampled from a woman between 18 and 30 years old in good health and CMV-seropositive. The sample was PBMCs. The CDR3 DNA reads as TGCGCCAGCAGGAAGGGGAGCAATCAGCCCCAGCATTTT. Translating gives CASRKGSNQPQHF.